Below are 2 T cell receptor beta chains sequenced from a single sample in a study of blood T cell repertoires in COVID-19 (TCRdb year 2020). Libraries were prepared through the immunoSEQ multiplex PCR assay. Held by TCRdb, this immuneACCESS table contains in-frame sequences only and omits some clones. Under half of the omission traces to an unresolved V gene where checked; the cause of the rest is unknown. The sample has about 250,000 clones on record, nearly 90% of them singletons. The ten largest clones add up to around 4% of the sample. Sequences were obtained from PBMCs or T cells enriched from blood (not recorded which). The receptors here all came from a woman in her 30s with acute COVID-19.

The count of this clone is one. The chain links TRBV4-1 to TRBJ2-5; 7 nucleotides line up with TRBD1. The CDR3 extends over 15 amino acids. Germline lookup yields CDR1 MGHRA and CDR2 YSYEKL. Trimming at V came to 3 bases and at J to 4 bases, leaving 8 bases not matched to a gene. For the CDR3, the DNA is TGCGCCAGCAGCCAGGGACAGCGCTACGTAGAGACCCAGTACTTC. Protein: CASSQGQRYVETQYF.

The J gene is TRBJ2-7, the V gene TRBV7-6; 7 bases align to TRBD2. Unmatched junction bases numbered 3, after V lost 5 bases and J lost 2 bases. CDR3 length: 13 amino acids. In germline, CDR1 is SGHVS, CDR2 FNYEAQ. The CDR3 DNA follows: TGTGCCAGCAGCCCTCGGGGGGCCTACGAGCAGTACTTC. Protein product: CASSPRGAYEQYF.